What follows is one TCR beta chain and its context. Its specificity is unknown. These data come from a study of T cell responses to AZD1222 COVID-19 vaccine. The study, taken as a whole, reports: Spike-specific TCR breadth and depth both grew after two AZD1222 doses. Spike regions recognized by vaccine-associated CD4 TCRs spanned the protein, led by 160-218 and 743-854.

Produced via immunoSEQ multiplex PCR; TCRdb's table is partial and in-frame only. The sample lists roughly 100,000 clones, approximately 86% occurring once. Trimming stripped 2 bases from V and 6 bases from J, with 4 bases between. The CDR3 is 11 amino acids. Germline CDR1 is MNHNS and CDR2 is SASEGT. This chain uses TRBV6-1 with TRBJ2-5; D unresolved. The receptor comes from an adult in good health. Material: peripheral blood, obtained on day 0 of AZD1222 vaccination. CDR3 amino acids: CASSERKTQYF. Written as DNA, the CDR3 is TGTGCCAGCAGTGAAAGAAAGACCCAGTACTTC.